This TCR beta chain came from a study of cytomegalovirus exposure and HLA in healthy donors. On the study more broadly: The same platform was used for the 90 to 150 validation repertoires as for the 666 first-cohort repertoires, as reported in a later analysis.

Profiling relied on immunoSEQ multiplex PCR, and the TCRdb table lists in-frame clones only, not all of them. The table shows roughly 100,000 clones, with about 94% occurring only once. The donors were members of the validation cohort comprising roughly 130 subjects, separate from the approximately 700-subject first cohort. CDR3 size: 16 residues. After removal of 3 bases from V and 4 bases from J, the junction contained 6 bases not matched to a gene. The germline gives CDR1 LNHDA, CDR2 SQIVND (reference sequence). The receptor's source is a woman aged 18-29 years in good health and CMV-seronegative. What was sequenced was PBMCs. The gene calls are TRBV19 and TRBJ2-3, with 11 bases aligning to TRBD1. The CDR3: CASSIITGQGADTQYF. The CDR3 bases are TGTGCCAGTAGTATCATCACGGGACAGGGGGCAGATACGCAGTATTTT.